This T cell receptor beta chain was recorded in a study of naive and memory T cell subsets. At least ten counts were recorded for this clonotype. Its target is unknown. The CDR3 runs 12 residues. Trimming took 8 bases from V and 1 from J, leaving 8 bases between them. The germline CDR1 and CDR2 sequences are SEHNR and FQNEAQ (reference sequence). An oligonucleotide containing a UMI was ligated to the 3' end of TCR cDNA. Input was roughly 1 to 1000 ng of DNase-treated total RNA without cell sorting. Amplification of ligated cDNA took four PCR rounds with SP2 and nested alpha and beta constant primers. Reverse transcription of blood and skin TCR RNA was primed at alpha and beta constant regions. From the UMI-ligation and nested PCR reads, TCRdb called clonotypes with MiXCR, one entry per CDR3 protein. This table holds about 26,000 distinct CDR3 sequences, about 5.2% found once. Study results and caveats: This RNA-based method may be sensitive to activation-related transcript changes.

The specimen was blood. The chain is built from TRBV7-9 and TRBJ2-5; D ambiguous. The sequence derives from an adult in good health. CDR3 sequence reads: CASRPFQETQYF. In DNA form, the CDR3 reads TGTGCCAGCCGCCCATTCCAAGAGACCCAGTACTTC. The variable domain in full, completed from reference TRBV7-9 and TRBJ2-5, reads DTGVSQNPRHKITKRGQNVTFRCDPISEHNRLYWYRQTLGQGPEFLTYFQNEAQLEKSRLLSDRFSAERPKGSFSTLEIQRTEQGDSAMYLCASRPFQETQYFGPGTRLLVL.